Presented here are 27 T cell receptor beta chains from one specimen sequenced in a study of monozygotic twins with inflammatory bowel disease. TCRdb re-called the 5' RACE reads; one entry per CDR3 protein, DNA not given. This sample's clone table lists fewer than 150,000 distinct CDR3 sequences. Sequencing used blood. These receptors were taken from a human donor with ulcerative colitis or Crohn's disease, or a healthy co-twin of an affected twin (not recorded which).

The V call is TRBV28, the J call TRBJ2-7. CDR3 length equals 15 residues. Germline values: CDR1 MDHEN, CDR2 SYDVKM. CDR3 residues: CASSLYWDSSYEQYF.

The rearrangement uses TRBV7-2 and TRBJ2-5; the D call of TRBD2 rests on TCRdb alone, since no DNA is present to check it. CDR3 length: 16 residues. Germline V CDR1 and CDR2: SGHTA, FQGNSA. The CDR3 spells CASSQGISGGQETQYF.

The rearrangement joins TRBV20-1 to TRBJ2-7. The CDR3 is 11 residues long. Germline V lookup: CDR1 DFQATT, CDR2 SNEGSKA (reference sequence). The CDR3 protein is CSAPVHNEQYF.

The genes are TRBV7-9 and TRBJ1-1; TCRdb selects TRBD1, and the lack of DNA leaves this call unchecked. Looked up from germline, CDR1 is SEHNR and CDR2 is FQNEAQ (reference sequence). The CDR3 sequence is 14 residues long. The chain's CDR3 is CASRSGMTNTEAFF.

J is TRBJ2-3 and V is TRBV20-1; TCRdb's D gene call, TRBD1, goes unchecked for lack of DNA. Germline CDR1 reads DFQATT; CDR2 reads SNEGSKA (reference sequence). CDR3 length equals 15 residues. This CDR3 reads CSARDLDNPTDTQYF.

The genes are TRBV7-2 and TRBJ2-7. The length of the CDR3 is 15 residues. The germline V gene encodes CDR1 SGHTA and CDR2 FQGNSA. The CDR3 sequence is CASSLVGLALGEQYF.

CDR3 region: CASSPLPLDRESLAKNIQYF. The rearrangement uses TRBV7-3 and TRBJ2-4; checking the TCRdb D call of TRBD1 is not possible without DNA. This CDR3 spans 20 amino acids. CDR1 and CDR2 (germline): SGHTA, FQGTGA.

V gene TRBV7-9 combines with J gene TRBJ1-5; TCRdb picks TRBD1, but there is no DNA to check that call. This CDR3 has 17 residues. The germline CDR1 and CDR2 sequences are SEHNR and FQNEAQ (reference sequence). CDR3 residues: CASSLVGHRTKNQPQHF.

The chain employs TRBV9 and TRBJ2-3; without DNA, the TCRdb call of TRBD1 cannot be checked. Per the germline V gene, CDR1 is SGDLS and CDR2 is YYNGEE. The CDR3 loop spans 12 amino acids. CDR3 sequence reads: CASNIQGDTQYF.

The chain combines TRBV7-2 with TRBJ1-1. The germline V gene encodes CDR1 SGHTA and CDR2 FQGNSA. The CDR3 is 12 amino acids. The CDR3 loop reads CASSLRETEAFF.

The rearrangement uses TRBV18 and TRBJ2-1. CDR3 length equals 15 residues. Germline loops: CDR1 KGHSH, CDR2 LQKENI. CDR3 residues: CASSPPSRSFDEQFF.

V is TRBV7-2 and J is TRBJ2-5. CDR1 SGHTA and CDR2 FQGNSA come from the germline V gene. The CDR3 extends over 13 amino acids. Here the CDR3 reads CASSFSWQETQYF.

The chain is built from TRBV6-1 and TRBJ1-2; TCRdb outputs TRBD1, but without DNA this stays unchecked. Germline V gene lookup returns CDR1 MNHNS and CDR2 SASEGT. The CDR3 extends over 16 amino acids. CDR3 region: CASSEALGQGNYGYTF.

CDR3 sequence: CASSLTLSRTDTQYF. The rearrangement joins TRBV7-3 to TRBJ2-3. The CDR3 extends over 15 amino acids. Looked up from germline, CDR1 is SGHTA and CDR2 is FQGTGA.

V usage is TRBV20-1 and J usage is TRBJ1-1. This CDR3 region has 16 residues. Looked up from germline, CDR1 is DFQATT and CDR2 is SNEGSKA (reference sequence). The CDR3: CSARDPHQGPNTEAFF.

This sequence joins TRBV6-2 or TRBV6-3 and TRBJ1-1; TCRdb returns TRBD1, unconfirmable since there is no DNA. CDR1 and CDR2 from the germline V gene are MNHEY and SVGEGT. The CDR3 contains 11 residues. The CDR3 here is CASSRNTEAFF.

The chain combines TRBV5-1 with TRBJ2-1; the TCRdb call, TRBD2, lacks DNA for checking. There are 15 residues in the CDR3. Germline CDR1 SGHRS, CDR2 YFSETQ. The CDR3 protein is CASSLSLAGNNEQFF.

The rearrangement links TRBV5-8 to TRBJ2-1; TCRdb's D gene call, TRBD2, goes unchecked for lack of DNA. Germline V lookup: CDR1 SGHTS, CDR2 YDEGEE. The CDR3 totals 15 residues. This CDR3 reads CASSLEGWSYNEQFF.

V usage is TRBV13 and J usage is TRBJ2-7. Germline V gene sequence: CDR1 PRHDT, CDR2 FYEKMQ (reference sequence). CDR3 length equals 13 residues. CDR3 in amino acids: CASSLGIAYEQYF. The whole variable domain, filled in from reference TRBV13 and TRBJ2-7, reads AAGVIQSPRHLIKEKRETATLKCYPIPRHDTVYWYQQGPGQDPQFLISFYEKMQSDKGSIPDRFSAQQFSDYHSELNMSSLELGDSALYFCASSLGIAYEQYFGPGTRLTVT.

J is TRBJ1-5 and V is TRBV18. The CDR3 runs 16 residues. Germline CDR1 and CDR2: KGHSH and LQKENI. This chain's CDR3 is CASSPQGWQSNQPQHF.

The genes are TRBV12-3 or TRBV12-4 and TRBJ1-1; absent DNA, TCRdb's TRBD1 call cannot be checked. The CDR3 is 16 amino acids. CDR3 residues: CASSYRQGGMNTEAFF.

This rearrangement joins TRBV4-1 to TRBJ2-7; TCRdb reports TRBD1, a call that lacks DNA to check it against. CDR3 length: 14 amino acids. CDR1 and CDR2 (germline): MGHRA, YSYEKL. The CDR3 loop reads CASSPATGSYEQYF.

The chain joins TRBV6-2 or TRBV6-3 to TRBJ2-7; TCRdb gives TRBD1 as the D gene, but with no DNA this cannot be confirmed. CDR1 MNHEY and CDR2 SVGEGT come from the germline V gene. This CDR3 is built from 15 residues. CDR3: CASSSRAGRTYEQYF.

This rearrangement joins TRBV20-1 to TRBJ2-3; TCRdb outputs TRBD2, but without DNA this stays unchecked. In germline, CDR1 is DFQATT, CDR2 SNEGSKA (reference sequence). The CDR3 contains 12 residues. CDR3: CSRGGGTDTQYF.

This chain joins TRBV6-4 and TRBJ2-3; TCRdb selects TRBD2, and the lack of DNA leaves this call unchecked. The CDR3 sequence is 13 residues long. Germline V gives CDR1 MRHNA, CDR2 SNTAGT. CDR3 in amino acids: CASTERHTDTQYF.

This chain joins TRBV30 and TRBJ1-5; checking the TCRdb D call of TRBD1 is not possible without DNA. Germline assignment: CDR1 GTSNPN and CDR2 SVGIG (reference sequence). The length of the CDR3 is 14 residues. CDR3 protein: CAWSVGTENQPQHF.

This chain joins TRBV12-3 or TRBV12-4 and TRBJ2-7; as DNA is missing, the TRBD2 call by TCRdb cannot be tested. The CDR3 covers 14 residues. CDR3: CASSPRDSQDEQYF.